This T cell receptor beta chain was recorded in a study of neurological immune-mediated disorders. Whole-study context: Relapsing-remitting forms accounted for most of the roughly 35 multiple sclerosis patients and secondary progressive forms for 3. Study-level findings and limits: A possible signature was seen in one related-CDR3 cluster, into which phylogenetic grouping placed the repertoires of 18 of 34 multiple sclerosis patients.

Source material was 2 million unsorted PBMCs, stored at -80 °C in RNAlater. This clonotype came up many times. Its matching antigen is unknown. This CDR3 contains 14 residues. The V and J ends lost 4 bases and 3 bases respectively, with 10 bases between them. The cDNA was generated by 5'RACE with 10-nucleotide random UMIs. TCRdb called the 5' RACE reads again in MiXCR, with one record for every CDR3 protein. The sample contains about 70,000 distinct CDR3 sequences, 4.8% of which appear only once. J is TRBJ2-1 and V is TRBV12-3 or TRBV12-4; perhaps D is TRBD1 or TRBD2 (5 bases each). The specimen was PBMCs. This TCR was recovered from a woman aged 70-85 years with multiple sclerosis. CDR3 nucleotides: TGTGCCAGCAGTTCCGAGGGGTACTACAATGAGCAGTTCTTC. This translates into CASSSEGYYNEQFF.